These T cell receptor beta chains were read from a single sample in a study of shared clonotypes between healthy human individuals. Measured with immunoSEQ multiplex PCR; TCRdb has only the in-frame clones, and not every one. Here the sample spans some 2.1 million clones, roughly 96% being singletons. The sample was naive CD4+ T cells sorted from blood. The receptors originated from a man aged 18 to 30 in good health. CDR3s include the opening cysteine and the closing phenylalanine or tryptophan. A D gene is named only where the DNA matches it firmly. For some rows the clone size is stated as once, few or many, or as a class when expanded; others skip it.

cdr3_aa: CASSQQGEVTEAFF
cdr3_nt: TGTGCCAGCAGCCAACAGGGGGAAGTTACTGAAGCTTTCTTT
j_call: TRBJ1-1
v_call: TRBV7-2
clone_size: .
d_call: TRBD1

cdr3_aa: CASTSGAKEAFF
cdr3_nt: TGTGCCAGCACGTCAGGGGCTAAAGAAGCTTTCTTT
j_call: TRBJ1-1
v_call: TRBV28
clone_size: .
d_call: .

cdr3_aa: CASSVMTGFGTDTQYF
cdr3_nt: TGTGCCAGCAGTGTGATGACAGGGTTCGGAACAGATACGCAGTATTTT
j_call: TRBJ2-3
v_call: TRBV6-1
clone_size: .
d_call: TRBD1

cdr3_aa: CASSFAIRTEQFF
cdr3_nt: TGTGCCAGCAGTTTCGCCATCCGTACTGAGCAGTTCTTC
j_call: TRBJ2-1
v_call: TRBV27
clone_size: .
d_call: .

cdr3_aa: CASSKDRDYYEQYF
cdr3_nt: TGCGCCAGCAGCAAGGACAGGGATTACTACGAGCAGTACTTC
j_call: TRBJ2-7
v_call: TRBV5-1
clone_size: .
d_call: TRBD1

cdr3_aa: CASSSTGSGNTIYF
cdr3_nt: TGTGCCAGCAGCTCGACAGGGTCAGGAAACACCATATATTTT
j_call: TRBJ1-3
v_call: TRBV7-9
clone_size: .
d_call: TRBD1

cdr3_aa: CASSYSGDSYNSPLHF
cdr3_nt: TGTGCCAGCAGTTACTCTGGAGACTCCTATAATTCACCCCTCCACTTT
j_call: TRBJ1-6
v_call: TRBV6-6
clone_size: .
d_call: .

cdr3_aa: CASSLPGKGTDTQYF
cdr3_nt: TGTGCCAGCAGCTTACCGGGAAAGGGCACAGATACGCAGTATTTT
j_call: TRBJ2-3
v_call: TRBV13
clone_size: .
d_call: .

cdr3_aa: CASSFSGTVLGEQFF
cdr3_nt: TGTGCCAGCAGCTTTTCCGGGACCGTGCTCGGGGAGCAGTTCTTC
j_call: TRBJ2-1
v_call: TRBV11-3
clone_size: once
d_call: .

cdr3_aa: CAISDRQGGQPQHF
cdr3_nt: TGTGCCATCAGTGACAGACAGGGCGGTCAGCCCCAGCATTTT
j_call: TRBJ1-5
v_call: TRBV10-3
clone_size: .
d_call: TRBD1

cdr3_aa: CASRKTENYGYTF
cdr3_nt: TGTGCCAGCAGGAAAACAGAGAACTATGGCTACACCTTC
j_call: TRBJ1-2
v_call: TRBV2
clone_size: .
d_call: .

cdr3_aa: CASSSQDSAAEAFF
cdr3_nt: TGTGCCAGCAGCAGCCAGGACAGTGCGGCTGAAGCTTTCTTT
j_call: TRBJ1-1
v_call: TRBV5-4
clone_size: .
d_call: .

cdr3_aa: CASGFQGGGETQYF
cdr3_nt: TGTGCTAGTGGTTTTCAGGGAGGCGGGGAGACCCAGTACTTC
j_call: TRBJ2-5
v_call: TRBV12-5
clone_size: .
d_call: .

cdr3_aa: CASSHLDSEQFF
cdr3_nt: TGTGCCAGCAGCCACCTAGATAGCGAGCAGTTCTTC
j_call: TRBJ2-1
v_call: TRBV4-2
clone_size: .
d_call: .

cdr3_aa: CASSLGLGARETQYF
cdr3_nt: TGTGCCAGCAGCTTAGGATTGGGGGCGAGGGAGACCCAGTACTTC
j_call: TRBJ2-5
v_call: TRBV11-2
clone_size: once
d_call: .

cdr3_aa: CASSYSGVEELFF
cdr3_nt: TGTGCCAGCAGTTACTCGGGGGTGGAGGAGCTGTTTTTT
j_call: TRBJ2-2
v_call: TRBV6-6
clone_size: once
d_call: .

cdr3_aa: CASSRVASSWADTQYF
cdr3_nt: TGTGCCAGCAGTCGCGTGGCTTCAAGCTGGGCAGATACGCAGTATTTT
j_call: TRBJ2-3
v_call: TRBV6-6
clone_size: .
d_call: .

cdr3_aa: CASSEQGAQPQHF
cdr3_nt: TGCGCCAGCAGTGAACAGGGAGCTCAGCCCCAGCATTTT
j_call: TRBJ1-5
v_call: TRBV10-2
clone_size: .
d_call: .

cdr3_aa: CASSLGQDFYEQYF
cdr3_nt: TGTGCCAGCTCACTTGGACAGGACTTCTACGAGCAGTACTTC
j_call: TRBJ2-7
v_call: TRBV18
clone_size: .
d_call: TRBD1

cdr3_aa: CASSLLRYQETQYF
cdr3_nt: TGTGCCAGCAGCTTATTGAGGTACCAAGAGACCCAGTACTTC
j_call: TRBJ2-5
v_call: TRBV7-2
clone_size: .
d_call: .

cdr3_aa: CASSPQRDKIGPTYEQYF
cdr3_nt: TGCGCCAGCAGCCCCCAACGGGACAAAATCGGGCCAACCTACGAGCAGTACTTC
j_call: TRBJ2-7
v_call: TRBV5-1
clone_size: .
d_call: .

cdr3_aa: CASSLVRTGSTDTQYF
cdr3_nt: TGTGCCAGCAGCTTAGTTAGGACAGGGAGCACAGATACGCAGTATTTT
j_call: TRBJ2-3
v_call: TRBV7-2
clone_size: .
d_call: TRBD1

cdr3_aa: CASSLDEGGTQYF
cdr3_nt: TGTGCCAGCAGCTTAGACGAGGGGGGGACCCAGTACTTC
j_call: TRBJ2-5
v_call: TRBV11-2
clone_size: .
d_call: .

cdr3_aa: CASSGGGLEAFF
cdr3_nt: TGTGCCAGCAGCGGAGGTGGGCTTGAAGCTTTCTTT
j_call: TRBJ1-1
v_call: TRBV2
clone_size: .
d_call: .

cdr3_aa: CASSHRSGGNSYNEQFF
cdr3_nt: TGTGCCAGCAGCCACCGTAGCGGGGGAAACTCCTACAATGAGCAGTTCTTC
j_call: TRBJ2-1
v_call: TRBV27
clone_size: .
d_call: TRBD2

cdr3_aa: CASSESISYNSPLHF
cdr3_nt: TGCGCCAGCAGTGAGAGTATATCCTATAATTCACCCCTCCACTTT
j_call: TRBJ1-6
v_call: TRBV10-2
clone_size: .
d_call: .

cdr3_aa: CASSHNLYGYNEQFF
cdr3_nt: TGTGCCAGCAGCCATAACCTCTACGGGTACAATGAGCAGTTCTTC
j_call: TRBJ2-1
v_call: TRBV7-2
clone_size: .
d_call: .

cdr3_aa: CASSPGTNSYEQYF
cdr3_nt: TGTGCCAGCAGCCCGGGGACAAACTCCTACGAGCAGTACTTC
j_call: TRBJ2-7
v_call: TRBV7-2
clone_size: .
d_call: .

cdr3_aa: CASSLDPGLTEAFF
cdr3_nt: TGCGCCAGCAGTTTGGACCCGGGACTCACTGAAGCTTTCTTT
j_call: TRBJ1-1
v_call: TRBV5-1
clone_size: .
d_call: .

cdr3_aa: CASSYSGSVNYGYTF
cdr3_nt: TGTGCCAGCAGTTACTCTGGGTCAGTTAACTATGGCTACACCTTC
j_call: TRBJ1-2
v_call: TRBV6-6
clone_size: once
d_call: .

cdr3_aa: CASSYSWDANEKLFF
cdr3_nt: TGTGCCAGCAGCTACAGCTGGGACGCAAATGAAAAACTGTTTTTT
j_call: TRBJ1-4
v_call: TRBV7-9
clone_size: .
d_call: .

cdr3_aa: CASSPNYRGQAYEQYF
cdr3_nt: TGTGCCAGCTCACCAAACTACAGGGGGCAGGCCTACGAGCAGTACTTC
j_call: TRBJ2-7
v_call: TRBV18
clone_size: .
d_call: TRBD1

cdr3_aa: CASSLVGTGNEKLFF
cdr3_nt: TGCGCCAGCAGCTTGGTCGGGACAGGAAATGAAAAACTGTTTTTT
j_call: TRBJ1-4
v_call: TRBV5-1
clone_size: .
d_call: TRBD1

cdr3_aa: CASSLVGNSYEQYF
cdr3_nt: TGTGCCAGCAGCTTAGTAGGTAACTCCTACGAGCAGTACTTC
j_call: TRBJ2-7
v_call: TRBV7-8
clone_size: once
d_call: .

cdr3_aa: CASSPRGTGNTGELFF
cdr3_nt: TGTGCCAGCAGCCCCCGAGGGACAGGGAACACCGGGGAGCTGTTTTTT
j_call: TRBJ2-2
v_call: TRBV28
clone_size: .
d_call: TRBD1

cdr3_aa: CASGFWTATGELFF
cdr3_nt: TGTGCTAGTGGTTTCTGGACAGCCACCGGGGAGCTGTTTTTT
j_call: TRBJ2-2
v_call: TRBV12-5
clone_size: .
d_call: .

cdr3_aa: CASSVATHTGTGDNEQFF
cdr3_nt: TGTGCCAGCAGCGTAGCAACCCACACCGGGACAGGGGACAATGAGCAGTTCTTC
j_call: TRBJ2-1
v_call: TRBV9
clone_size: .
d_call: TRBD1

cdr3_aa: CATSRPGQVETQYF
cdr3_nt: TGTGCCACCAGCCGACCGGGACAGGTAGAGACCCAGTACTTC
j_call: TRBJ2-5
v_call: TRBV15
clone_size: .
d_call: TRBD1

cdr3_aa: CASSNRDRGLPNNQPQHF
cdr3_nt: TGTGCCAGTAGTAACCGGGACAGGGGTTTACCCAACAATCAGCCCCAGCATTTT
j_call: TRBJ1-5
v_call: TRBV19
clone_size: once
d_call: TRBD1

cdr3_aa: CASSLSPDQPQHF
cdr3_nt: TGTGCCAGCAGTTTATCGCCGGATCAGCCCCAGCATTTT
j_call: TRBJ1-5
v_call: TRBV27
clone_size: .
d_call: .

cdr3_aa: CASGHPNFTIRFTDTQYF
cdr3_nt: TGTGCTAGTGGCCATCCCAACTTCACAATTAGGTTCACAGATACGCAGTATTTT
j_call: TRBJ2-3
v_call: TRBV12-5
clone_size: .
d_call: .

cdr3_aa: CASTTLGGTEAFF
cdr3_nt: TGTGCCAGTACCACCTTGGGAGGGACTGAAGCTTTCTTT
j_call: TRBJ1-1
v_call: TRBV19
clone_size: .
d_call: .

cdr3_aa: CASSATSGGALDEQFF
cdr3_nt: TGCGCCAGCAGCGCGACTAGCGGGGGGGCCTTAGATGAGCAGTTCTTC
j_call: TRBJ2-1
v_call: TRBV5-1
clone_size: .
d_call: TRBD2

cdr3_aa: CASSPGRGGLSPLHF
cdr3_nt: TGTGCCAGCAGTCCAGGGAGGGGTGGACTTTCACCCCTCCACTTT
j_call: TRBJ1-6
v_call: TRBV6-6
clone_size: .
d_call: .

cdr3_aa: CASSRTPGTEGLNYGYTF
cdr3_nt: TGCGCCAGCAGCCGAACACCCGGGACAGAGGGCCTCAACTATGGCTACACCTTC
j_call: TRBJ1-2
v_call: TRBV4-1
clone_size: .
d_call: TRBD1